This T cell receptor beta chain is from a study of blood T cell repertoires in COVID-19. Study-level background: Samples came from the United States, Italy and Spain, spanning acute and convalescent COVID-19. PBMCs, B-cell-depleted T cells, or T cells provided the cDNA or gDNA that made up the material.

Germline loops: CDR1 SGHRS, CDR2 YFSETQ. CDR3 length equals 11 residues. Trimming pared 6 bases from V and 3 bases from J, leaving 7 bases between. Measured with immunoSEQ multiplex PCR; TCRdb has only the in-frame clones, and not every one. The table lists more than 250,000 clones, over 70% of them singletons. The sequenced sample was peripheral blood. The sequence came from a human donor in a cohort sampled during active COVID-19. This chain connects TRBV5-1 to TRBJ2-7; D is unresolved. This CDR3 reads CASKTNYEQYF. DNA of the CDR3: TGCGCCAGCAAGACAAACTACGAGCAGTACTTC. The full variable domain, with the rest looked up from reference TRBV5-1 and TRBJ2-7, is KAGVTQTPRYLIKTRGQQVTLSCSPISGHRSVSWYQQTPGQGLQFLFEYFSETQRNKGNFPGRFSGRQFSNSRSEMNVSTLELGDSALYLCASKTNYEQYFGPGTRLTVT.